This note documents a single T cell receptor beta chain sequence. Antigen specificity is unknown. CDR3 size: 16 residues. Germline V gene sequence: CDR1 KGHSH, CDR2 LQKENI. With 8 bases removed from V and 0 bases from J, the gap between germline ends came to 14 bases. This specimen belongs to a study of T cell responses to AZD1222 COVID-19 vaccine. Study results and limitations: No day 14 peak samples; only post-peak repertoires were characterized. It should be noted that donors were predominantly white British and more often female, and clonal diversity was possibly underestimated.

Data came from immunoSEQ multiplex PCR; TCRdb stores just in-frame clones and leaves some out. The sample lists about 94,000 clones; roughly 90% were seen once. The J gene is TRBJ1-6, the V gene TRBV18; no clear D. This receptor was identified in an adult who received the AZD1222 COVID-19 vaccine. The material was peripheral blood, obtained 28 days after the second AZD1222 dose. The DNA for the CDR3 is TGTGCCAGCGCAGTCGACATGAGCTCCTATAATTCACCCCTCCACTTT. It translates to CASAVDMSSYNSPLHF. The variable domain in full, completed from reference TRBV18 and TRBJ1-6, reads NAGVMQNPRHLVRRRGQEARLRCSPMKGHSHVYWYRQLPEEGLKFMVYLQKENIIDESGMPKERFSAEFPKEGPSILRIQQVVRGDSAAYFCASAVDMSSYNSPLHFGNGTRLTVT.